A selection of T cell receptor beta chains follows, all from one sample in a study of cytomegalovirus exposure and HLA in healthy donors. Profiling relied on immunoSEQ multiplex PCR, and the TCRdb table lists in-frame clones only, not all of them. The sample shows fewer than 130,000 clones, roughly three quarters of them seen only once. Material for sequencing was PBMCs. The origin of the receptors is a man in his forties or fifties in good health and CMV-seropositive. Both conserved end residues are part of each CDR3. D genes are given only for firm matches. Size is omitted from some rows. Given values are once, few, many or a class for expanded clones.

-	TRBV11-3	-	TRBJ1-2	TGTGCCAGCAGCGCTGGCCCGGGGTTAGGCTACACCTTC	CASSAGPGLGYTF
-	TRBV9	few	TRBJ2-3	TGTGCCAGCAACCACGGAGTTCGAACAGATACGCAGTATTTT	CASNHGVRTDTQYF
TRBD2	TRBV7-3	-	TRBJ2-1	TGTGCCAGCAGCCTCGGGACTAGCGCAAATGAGCAGTTCTTC	CASSLGTSANEQFF
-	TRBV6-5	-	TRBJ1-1	TGTGCCAGCCAACCCGACAGGCACACTGAAGCTTTCTTT	CASQPDRHTEAFF
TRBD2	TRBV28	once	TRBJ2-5	TGTGCCACCTCCGGGGGGGGAGGGCTCCGAGGGCTGGAGACCCAGTACTTC	CATSGGGGLRGLETQYF
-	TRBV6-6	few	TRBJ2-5	TGTGCCAGCAGTTACTCGGGCACAACAGAGACCCAGTACTTC	CASSYSGTTETQYF
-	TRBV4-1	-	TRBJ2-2	TGCGCCAGCAGCCAACCGGGACAGAACACCGGGGAGCTGTTTTTT	CASSQPGQNTGELFF
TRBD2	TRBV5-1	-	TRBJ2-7	TGCGCCAGCAGCTTGGGACTAGCGGACTCCTACGAGCAGTACTTC	CASSLGLADSYEQYF
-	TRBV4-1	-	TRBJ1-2	TGCGCCAGCAGCCAAGCCCAAAATGGCTACACCTTC	CASSQAQNGYTF
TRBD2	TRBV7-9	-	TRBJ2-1	TGTGCCAGCAGCCAAGGTCAGACTAGCGGGAGAGATGAGCAGTTCTTC	CASSQGQTSGRDEQFF
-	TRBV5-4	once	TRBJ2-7	TGTGCCAGCAGCTTGCTCGGTGATTACGAGCAGTACTTC	CASSLLGDYEQYF
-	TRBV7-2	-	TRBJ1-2	TGTGCCAGCACCCCTCACGCTAACCGGGGCTACACCTTC	CASTPHANRGYTF
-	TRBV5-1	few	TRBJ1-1	TGCGCCAGCAGCCGGAACCTTGGGGGGTCGAACACTGAAGCTTTCTTT	CASSRNLGGSNTEAFF
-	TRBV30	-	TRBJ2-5	TGTGCCTGGAATCGGCCGGGGATACAAGAGACCCAGTACTTC	CAWNRPGIQETQYF
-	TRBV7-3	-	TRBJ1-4	TGTGCCAGCAGGGCTACAGGGAGCCTGGGAGAAAAACTGTTTTTT	CASRATGSLGEKLFF
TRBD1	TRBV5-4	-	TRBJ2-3	TGTGCCAGCAGCTTGGCAGGGGGTGGAGATACGCAGTATTTT	CASSLAGGGDTQYF